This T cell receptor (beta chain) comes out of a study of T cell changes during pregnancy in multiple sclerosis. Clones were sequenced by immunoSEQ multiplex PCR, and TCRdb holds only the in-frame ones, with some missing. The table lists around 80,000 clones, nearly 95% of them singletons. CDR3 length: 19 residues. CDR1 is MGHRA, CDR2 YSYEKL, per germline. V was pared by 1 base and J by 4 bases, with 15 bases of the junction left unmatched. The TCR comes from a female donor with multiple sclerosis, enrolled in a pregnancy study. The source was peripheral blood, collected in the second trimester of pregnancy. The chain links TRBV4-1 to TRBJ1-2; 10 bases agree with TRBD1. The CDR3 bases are TGCGCCAGCAGCCAAGCCGGGACAGGGGACGCCGCCTATGGCTATGGCTACACCTTC. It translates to CASSQAGTGDAAYGYGYTF.